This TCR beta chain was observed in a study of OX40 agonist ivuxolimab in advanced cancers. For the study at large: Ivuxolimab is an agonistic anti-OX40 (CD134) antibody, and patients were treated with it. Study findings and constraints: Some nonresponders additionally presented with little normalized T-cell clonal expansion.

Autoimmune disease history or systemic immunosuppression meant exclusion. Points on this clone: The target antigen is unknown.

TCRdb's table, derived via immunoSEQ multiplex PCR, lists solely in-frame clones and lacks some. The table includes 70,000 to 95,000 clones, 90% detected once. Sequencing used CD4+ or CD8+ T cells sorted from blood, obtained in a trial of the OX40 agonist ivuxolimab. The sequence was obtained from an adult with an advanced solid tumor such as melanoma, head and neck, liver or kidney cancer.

The DNA for the CDR3 is TGTGCCAGCAGCTCCCGACAGGGGGCGTACAATGAGCAGTTCTTC. It is translated as CASSSRQGAYNEQFF. This chain joins TRBV5-5 and TRBJ2-1, with TRBD1 identical over 10 bases. J lost 4 bases, V lost 3 bases, and 4 bases had no gene match. The germline gives CDR1 SGHKS, CDR2 YYEKEE (reference sequence). The CDR3 runs to 15 residues.